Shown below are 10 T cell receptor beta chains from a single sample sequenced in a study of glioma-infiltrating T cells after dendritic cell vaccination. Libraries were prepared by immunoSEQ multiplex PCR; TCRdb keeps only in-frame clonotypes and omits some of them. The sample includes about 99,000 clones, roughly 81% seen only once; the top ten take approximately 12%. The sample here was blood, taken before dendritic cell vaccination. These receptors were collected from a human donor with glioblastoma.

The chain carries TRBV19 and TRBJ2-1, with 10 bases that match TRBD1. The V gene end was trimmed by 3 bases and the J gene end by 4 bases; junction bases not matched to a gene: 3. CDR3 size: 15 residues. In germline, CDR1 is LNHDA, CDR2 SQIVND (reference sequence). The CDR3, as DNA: TGTGCCAGTAGTATTTGGACAGGGGGGTACAATGAGCAGTTCTTC. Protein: CASSIWTGGYNEQFF.

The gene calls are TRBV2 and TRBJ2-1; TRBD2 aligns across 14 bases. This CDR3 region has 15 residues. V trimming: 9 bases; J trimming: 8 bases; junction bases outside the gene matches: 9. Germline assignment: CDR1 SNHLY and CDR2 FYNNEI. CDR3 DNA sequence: TGTGCCAGGACTAGCGGGGGGGCCGGTAGGGATGAGCAGTTCTTC. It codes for CARTSGGAGRDEQFF.

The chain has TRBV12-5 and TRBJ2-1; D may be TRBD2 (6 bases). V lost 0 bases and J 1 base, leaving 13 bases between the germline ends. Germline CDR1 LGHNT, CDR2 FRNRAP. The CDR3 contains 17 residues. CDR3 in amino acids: CASGLVRNSGSYNEQFF. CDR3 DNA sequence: TGTGCTAGTGGTTTGGTACGTAATAGCGGTTCCTACAATGAGCAGTTCTTC.

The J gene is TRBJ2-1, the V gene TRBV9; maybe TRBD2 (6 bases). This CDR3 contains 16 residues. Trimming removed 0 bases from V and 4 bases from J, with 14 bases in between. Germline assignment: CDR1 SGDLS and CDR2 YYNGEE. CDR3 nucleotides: TGTGCCAGCAGCGTAGGGGGGACGGCGGGATACAATGAGCAGTTCTTC. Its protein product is CASSVGGTAGYNEQFF.

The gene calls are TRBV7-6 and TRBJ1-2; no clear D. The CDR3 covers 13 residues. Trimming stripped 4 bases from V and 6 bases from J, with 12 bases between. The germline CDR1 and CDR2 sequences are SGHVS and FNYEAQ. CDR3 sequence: CASSSGIWNGYTF. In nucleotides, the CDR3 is TGTGCCAGCAGCTCGGGGATCTGGAATGGCTACACCTTC.

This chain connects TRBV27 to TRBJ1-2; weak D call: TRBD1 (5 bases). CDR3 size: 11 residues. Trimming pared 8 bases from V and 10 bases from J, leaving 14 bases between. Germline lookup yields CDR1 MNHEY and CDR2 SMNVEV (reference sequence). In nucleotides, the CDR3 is TGTGCCAGCTGGCGGGACGGGGACTACACCTTC. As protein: CASWRDGDYTF.

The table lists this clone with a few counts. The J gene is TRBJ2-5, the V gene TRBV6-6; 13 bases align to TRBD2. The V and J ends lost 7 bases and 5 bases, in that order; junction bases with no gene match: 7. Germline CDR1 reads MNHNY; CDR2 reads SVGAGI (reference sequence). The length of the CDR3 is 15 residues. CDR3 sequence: CASNRLAGGGETQYF. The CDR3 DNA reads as TGTGCCAGCAATAGACTAGCGGGGGGAGGGGAGACCCAGTACTTC.

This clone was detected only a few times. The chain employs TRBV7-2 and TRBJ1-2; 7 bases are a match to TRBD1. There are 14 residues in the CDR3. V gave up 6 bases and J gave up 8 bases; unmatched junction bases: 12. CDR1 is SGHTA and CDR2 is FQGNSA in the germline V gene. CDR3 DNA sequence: TGTGCCAGCAGGATAGCGGAGGGGGCGCGCGGCTACACCTTC. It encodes CASRIAEGARGYTF. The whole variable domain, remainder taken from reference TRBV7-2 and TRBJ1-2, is GAGVSQSPSNKVTEKGKDVELRCDPISGHTALYWYRQSLGQGLEFLIYFQGNSAPDKSGLPSDRFSAERTGGSVSTLTIQRTQQEDSAVYLCASRIAEGARGYTFGSGTRLTVV.

CDR3 protein: CASSLGQNSGNTIYF. The CDR3 bases are TGTGCCAGCAGCTTAGGACAGAACTCTGGAAACACCATATATTTT. The V and J genes are TRBV7-2 and TRBJ1-3; the D gene is possibly TRBD1 (5 bases). The length of the CDR3 is 15 residues. Per germline, CDR1 SGHTA and CDR2 FQGNSA. Trimming took off 1 base at V and 0 bases at J, with 7 bases between the two ends.

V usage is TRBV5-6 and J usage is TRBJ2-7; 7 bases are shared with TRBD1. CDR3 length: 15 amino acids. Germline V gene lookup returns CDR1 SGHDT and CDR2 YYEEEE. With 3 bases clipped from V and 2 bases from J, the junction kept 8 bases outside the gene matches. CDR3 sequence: CASSYTRQGPYEQYF. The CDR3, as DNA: TGTGCCAGCAGCTACACGAGACAGGGACCCTACGAGCAGTACTTC.